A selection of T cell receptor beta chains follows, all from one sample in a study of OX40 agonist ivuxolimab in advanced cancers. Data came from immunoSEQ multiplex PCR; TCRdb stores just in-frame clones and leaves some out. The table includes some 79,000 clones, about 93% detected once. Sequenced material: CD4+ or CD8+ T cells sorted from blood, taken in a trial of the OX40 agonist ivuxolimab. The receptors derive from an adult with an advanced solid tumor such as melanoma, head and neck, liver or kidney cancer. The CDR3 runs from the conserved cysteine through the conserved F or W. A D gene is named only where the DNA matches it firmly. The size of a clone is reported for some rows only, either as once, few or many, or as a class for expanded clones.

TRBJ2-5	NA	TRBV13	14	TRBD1	TGTGCCAGCAGCTTTAGGACAGGCCAAGAGACCCAGTACTTC	CASSFRTGQETQYF
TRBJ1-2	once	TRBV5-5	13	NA	TGTGCCAGCAGCTTGGACAGGGTGGGAGGCTACACCTTC	CASSLDRVGGYTF
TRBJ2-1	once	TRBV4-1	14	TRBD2	TGCGCCAGCAGCCAATTACGGCGGGGGAATGAGCAGTTCTTC	CASSQLRRGNEQFF
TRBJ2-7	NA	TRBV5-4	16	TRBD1	TGTGCCAGCAGCTATGACAGGGGTAGAGGATCCTACGAGCAGTACTTC	CASSYDRGRGSYEQYF
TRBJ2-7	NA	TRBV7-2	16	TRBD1	TGTGCCAGCAGCTTAGCTGGAACAGGGGGCATCGACGAGCAGTACTTC	CASSLAGTGGIDEQYF
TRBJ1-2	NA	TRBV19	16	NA	TGTGCCAGTCGGAAACCGTGGGGGGGGCGCTCGGATGGCTACACCTTC	CASRKPWGGRSDGYTF
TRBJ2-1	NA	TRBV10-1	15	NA	TGCGCCAGCAGTGAATCGGGACGGTTCTACAATGAGCAGTTCTTC	CASSESGRFYNEQFF
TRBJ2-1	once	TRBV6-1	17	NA	TGTGCCAGCAGTGAGGTTATCCCCTCCCCAGGGGCCAATGAGCAGTTCTTC	CASSEVIPSPGANEQFF
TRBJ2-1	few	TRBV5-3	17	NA	TGTGCCAGAAACCCACCCAGGGGGGAGGACTCCTACAATGAGCAGTTCTTC	CARNPPRGEDSYNEQFF
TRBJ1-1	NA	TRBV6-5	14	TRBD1	TGTGCCAGCAGCCTAACAGGGGTGAGCACTGAAGCTTTCTTT	CASSLTGVSTEAFF
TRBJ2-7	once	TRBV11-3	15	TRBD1	TGTGCCAGCAGCGCATCGGGACAGGGGGTCTACGAGCAGTACTTC	CASSASGQGVYEQYF
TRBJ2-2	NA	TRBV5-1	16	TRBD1	TGCGCCAGCAGCCGCGCACCGGGACAGGGTGCCGGGGAGCTGTTTTTT	CASSRAPGQGAGELFF
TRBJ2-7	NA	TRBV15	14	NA	TGTGCCACCAGCAGAGATAACAGCCTGTACGAGCAGTACTTC	CATSRDNSLYEQYF
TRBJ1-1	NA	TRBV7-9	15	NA	TGTGCCAGCAGCGCCGTGGGGGGAGGGAACACTGAAGCTTTCTTT	CASSAVGGGNTEAFF
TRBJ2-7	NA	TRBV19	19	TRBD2	TGTGCCAGTAGTACTGGACTAGCGGGAGGGCCAAAAAACTCCTACGAGCAGTACTTC	CASSTGLAGGPKNSYEQYF
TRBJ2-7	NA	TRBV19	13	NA	TGTGCCAGTAGTATGAAAATTCGGGACGAGCAGTACTTC	CASSMKIRDEQYF
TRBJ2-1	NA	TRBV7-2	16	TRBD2	TGTGCCAGCAGTCCCCCCGGACTAGTTATCTACAATGAGCAGTTCTTC	CASSPPGLVIYNEQFF
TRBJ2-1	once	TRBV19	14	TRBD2	TGTGCCAGTAAGCGGCTAGCGGCCTACAATGAGCAGTTCTTC	CASKRLAAYNEQFF
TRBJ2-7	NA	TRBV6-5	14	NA	TGTGCCAGCAGTTACTCCAGGATAGGGTACGAGCAGTACTTC	CASSYSRIGYEQYF
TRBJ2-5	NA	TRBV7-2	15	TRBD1	TGTGCCAGCAGCTTAACGGGGACAGGCGGGGAGACCCAGTACTTC	CASSLTGTGGETQYF
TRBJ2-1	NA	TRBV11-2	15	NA	TGTGCCAGCAGCCCCGGTATAATTGACGACAATGAGCAGTTCTTC	CASSPGIIDDNEQFF
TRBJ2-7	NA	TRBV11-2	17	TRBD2	TGTGCCAGCAGCTTAGCGGGGTCCGGGACTAGCACCTACGAGCAGTACTTC	CASSLAGSGTSTYEQYF
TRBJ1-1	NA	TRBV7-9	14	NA	TGTGCCAGCACCTCTCGTGACAGGAACACTGAAGCTTTCTTT	CASTSRDRNTEAFF
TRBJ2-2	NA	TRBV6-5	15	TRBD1	TGTGCCAGCAGTCGACAGGGGGCGGTCACCGGGGAGCTGTTTTTT	CASSRQGAVTGELFF
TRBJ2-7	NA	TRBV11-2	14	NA	TGTGCCAGCAGCTTAATGCAGGCCTCGGGGGAGCAGTACTTC	CASSLMQASGEQYF
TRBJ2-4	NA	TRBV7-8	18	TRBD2	TGTGCCAGCAGCTTACCCCGACTAGCGGGTCGAGCCAAAAACATTCAGTACTTC	CASSLPRLAGRAKNIQYF
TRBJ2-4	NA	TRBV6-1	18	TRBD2	TGTGCCAGCAGTGAGACTAGCGGGAGTACTTCTGCCAAAAACATTCAGTACTTC	CASSETSGSTSAKNIQYF
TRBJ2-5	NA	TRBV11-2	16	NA	TGTGCCAGCAGCTTATCTAGGAGGGGAAGGGGAGAGACCCAGTACTTC	CASSLSRRGRGETQYF
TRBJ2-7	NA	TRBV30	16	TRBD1	TGTGCCTGGAGTGCTAGACCGGGACAGGGTTCCTACGAGCAGTACTTC	CAWSARPGQGSYEQYF
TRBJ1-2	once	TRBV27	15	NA	TGCGCCAGCAGTTTGACAGCGGATATTAACTATGGCTACACCTTC	CASSLTADINYGYTF
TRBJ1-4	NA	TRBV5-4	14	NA	TGTGCCAGCAGCTTGGGACAGTCCAATGAAAAACTGTTTTTT	CASSLGQSNEKLFF
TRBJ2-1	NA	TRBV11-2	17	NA	TGTGCCAGCAGCATCCGGGCGTCCCCCCGGCCCTACAATGAGCAGTTCTTC	CASSIRASPRPYNEQFF
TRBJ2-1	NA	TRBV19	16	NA	TGTGCCAGTAGTATAGCGGCTAGCGTCACCTACAATGAGCAGTTCTTC	CASSIAASVTYNEQFF
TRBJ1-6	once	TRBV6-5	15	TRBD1	TGTGCCAGCAGTTACAGACAGGGCCATAATTCACCCCTCCACTTT	CASSYRQGHNSPLHF
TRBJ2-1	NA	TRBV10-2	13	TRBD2	TGCGCCAGCAGTACCGGGACTAGCAATGAGCAGTTCTTC	CASSTGTSNEQFF
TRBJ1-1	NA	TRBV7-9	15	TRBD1	TGTGCCAGCAGCCCGGAACAGGGGGCGAACACTGAAGCTTTCTTT	CASSPEQGANTEAFF
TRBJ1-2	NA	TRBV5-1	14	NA	TGCGCCAGCAGCAGTACCCAGGGGAACTATGGCTACACCTTC	CASSSTQGNYGYTF
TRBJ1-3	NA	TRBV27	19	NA	TGTGCCAGCAGTTTATACGCCACGGGGGGGGTCTACTCTGGAAACACCATATATTTT	CASSLYATGGVYSGNTIYF
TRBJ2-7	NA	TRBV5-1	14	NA	TGCGCCAGCAGCTTGGTGGGGCTGTACTACGAGCAGTACTTC	CASSLVGLYYEQYF
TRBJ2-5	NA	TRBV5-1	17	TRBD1	TGCGCCAGCAGCTTGGTTCCTGTGACAGGGGGCGGAGAGACCCAGTACTTC	CASSLVPVTGGGETQYF
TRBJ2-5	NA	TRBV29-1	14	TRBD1	TGCAGCGCCTCGGACAGGGGCCGTGGGGAGACCCAGTACTTC	CSASDRGRGETQYF
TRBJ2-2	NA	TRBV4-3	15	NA	TGCGCCAGCAGCCCGACTTTACGACTAGGCGGGGAGCTGTTTTTT	CASSPTLRLGGELFF
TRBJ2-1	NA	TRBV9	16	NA	TGTGCCAGCAGCGTAGCGCGAACAGGGTTAGTCAATGAGCAGTTCTTC	CASSVARTGLVNEQFF
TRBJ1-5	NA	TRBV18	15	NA	TGTGCCAGCTCCCTCACCCGGGACAGCAATCAGCCCCAGCATTTT	CASSLTRDSNQPQHF
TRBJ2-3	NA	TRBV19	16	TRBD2	TGTGCCAGTAGTATAAGTCGTGGGAGGGGCACAGATACGCAGTATTTT	CASSISRGRGTDTQYF
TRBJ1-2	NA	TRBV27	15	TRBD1	TGTGCCAGCAGTTTATCGACAGGGGGAGGTTATGGCTACACCTTC	CASSLSTGGGYGYTF
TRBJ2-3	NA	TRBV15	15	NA	TGTGCCACCAGCAAATGGACGGACGGCACAGATACGCAGTATTTT	CATSKWTDGTDTQYF
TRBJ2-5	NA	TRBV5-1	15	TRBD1	TGCGCCAGCAGCTTGGACAGGGGGAAGGGAGAGACCCAGTACTTC	CASSLDRGKGETQYF
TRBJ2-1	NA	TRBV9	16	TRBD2	TGTGCCAGCAGCGTGATGGGGACTAGCGGGATCGATGAGCAGTTCTTC	CASSVMGTSGIDEQFF
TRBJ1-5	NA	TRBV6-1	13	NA	TGTGCCAGCGGGGGCAGTTGGGATCAGCCCCAGCATTTT	CASGGSWDQPQHF
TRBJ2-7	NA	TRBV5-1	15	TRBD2	TGCGCCAGCAGCTTACTAGCGGGACCCGCCTACGAGCAGTACTTC	CASSLLAGPAYEQYF
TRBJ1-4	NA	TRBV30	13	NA	TGTGCCTGGGACCTGGCAACTAATGAAAAACTGTTTTTT	CAWDLATNEKLFF
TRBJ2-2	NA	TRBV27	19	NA	TGTGCCAGCAGTTTGAGTGCGTCCCGCAGTTTCGCGAACACCGGGGAGCTGTTTTTT	CASSLSASRSFANTGELFF
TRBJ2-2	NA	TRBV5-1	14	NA	TGCGCCAGCAGCTTGGTAGGGGAGACCGGGGAGCTGTTTTTT	CASSLVGETGELFF